A selection of T cell receptor beta chains follows, all from one sample in a study of radiotherapy plus CTLA-4 blockade in lung cancer. Assay: immunoSEQ multiplex PCR; the TCRdb copy retains only in-frame clones and omits some. Among about 95,000 clones listed, roughly 80% were seen once. Sequences were derived from peripheral blood, sampled from a patient treated with radiotherapy plus ipilimumab. The receptors come from a human donor with non-small cell lung cancer who had a partial response to radiotherapy plus ipilimumab. Each CDR3 is given with its conserved first and last residue.

>TRBV6-1
CASSEAGGQGGQETQYF
>TRBV9
CASSVARTSGRAQDTQYF
>TRBV29-1
CSAASGRVETQYF
>TRBV7-3
CASSATGQAYEQYF
>TRBV5-1
CASSVDRGLGYTF
>TRBV19
CASTSPNEGLAKNIQYF
>TRBV7-9
CASGTRLASQYF
>TRBV19
CASSFYTEAFF
>TRBV10-3
CAIRAGGSYNSPLHF
>TRBV29-1
CSVESFGGGEGQETQYF
>TRBV11-2
CASSLEGWGLTEAFF
>TRBV4-1
CASSPRFPGGLDTQYF
>TRBV7-3
CASSLTRDSRETQYF
>TRBV2
CASRPDISSYNEQFF
>TRBV7-9
CASSLSGRQGSGNTIYF
>TRBV29-1
CSAGLAGHTGELFF
>TRBV27
CASSLSPTGRDEQYF
>TRBV7-2
CASSIGGGAHGNTIYF
>TRBV7-8
CASSRKADRRTDTQYF
>TRBV7-3
CASSETSGSYNEQFF
>TRBV21-1
CASSTPSQAPYNEQFF
>TRBV7-2
CASSLAGQRNEKLFF
>TRBV6-6
CASAHSGYEQYF
>TRBV4-1
CASSRLRVFNEQYF
>TRBV7-2
CASSLRLAGGPLEQYF
>TRBV30
CAWGSGFYEQYF
>TRBV30
CAWRGEDLVGKLFF
>TRBV5-4
CASSPPLGRESETQYF
>TRBV5-1
CASSLLAGGPYEQYF
>TRBV7-2
CASSLMLTSVEQYF
>TRBV19
CASSPDWVLQYF
>TRBV28
CASSFKRQPYNEQFF
>TRBV7-9
CASSPPRGGEQYF
>TRBV28
CASSPLGQGAEQYF
>TRBV5-1
CASSLDPSSYEQYF
>TRBV29-1
CSVRTGWGGTEAFF
>TRBV19
CASTDQGALAKNIQYF
>TRBV5-6
CASSLGQSRGDTEAFF
>TRBV7-9
CASSWVGQGTTIYF
>TRBV10-3
CAISESMGGSSPYEQYF
>TRBV21-1
CASSLYSGQGNYEQYF
>TRBV4-2
CASSQVANTGELFF
>TRBV28
CASSSPFGTGGSNEQYF
>TRBV5-1
CASSWGQGYTGELFF
>TRBV19
CASSASGQGTYGYTF
>TRBV23-1
CASISDSSYEQYF